The source of this T cell receptor (beta chain) is a study of blood T cell repertoires in COVID-19. This table comes from immunoSEQ multiplex PCR, and its TCRdb copy is limited to in-frame clones, with some not included. The sample records roughly 250,000 clones, approximately 84% being singletons. The length of the CDR3 is 15 residues. J lost 4 bases, V lost 4 bases, and 6 bases had no gene match. CDR1 is LGHDT and CDR2 is YNNKEL in the germline V gene (reference sequence). Source material: PBMCs or T cells enriched from blood (not recorded which). The V gene is TRBV3-1 (or the pseudogene TRBV3-2), the J gene TRBJ1-2, with 10 bases identical to TRBD1. This clonotype was obtained from a middle-aged woman with acute COVID-19. This CDR3 is CASSRGTGESYGYTF. The CDR3 DNA follows: TGTGCCAGCAGCCGAGGGACAGGGGAGAGCTATGGCTACACCTTC.